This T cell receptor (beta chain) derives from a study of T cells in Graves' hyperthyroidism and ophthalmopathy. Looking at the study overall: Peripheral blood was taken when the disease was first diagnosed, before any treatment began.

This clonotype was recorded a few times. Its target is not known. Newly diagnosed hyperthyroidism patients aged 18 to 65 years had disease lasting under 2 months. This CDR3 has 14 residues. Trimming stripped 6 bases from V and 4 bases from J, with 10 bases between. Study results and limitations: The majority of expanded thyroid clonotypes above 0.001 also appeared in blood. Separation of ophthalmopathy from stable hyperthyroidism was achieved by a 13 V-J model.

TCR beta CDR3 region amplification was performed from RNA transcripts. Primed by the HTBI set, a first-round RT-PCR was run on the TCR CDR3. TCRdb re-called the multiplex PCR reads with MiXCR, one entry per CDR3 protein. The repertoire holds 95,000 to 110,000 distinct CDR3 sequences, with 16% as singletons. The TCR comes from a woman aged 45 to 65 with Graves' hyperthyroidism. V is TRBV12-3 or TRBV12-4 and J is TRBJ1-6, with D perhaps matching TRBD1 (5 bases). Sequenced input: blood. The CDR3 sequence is CASRGDGYNSPLHF. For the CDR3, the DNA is TGTGCCAGCAGGGGGGACGGGTATAATTCACCCCTCCACTTT.